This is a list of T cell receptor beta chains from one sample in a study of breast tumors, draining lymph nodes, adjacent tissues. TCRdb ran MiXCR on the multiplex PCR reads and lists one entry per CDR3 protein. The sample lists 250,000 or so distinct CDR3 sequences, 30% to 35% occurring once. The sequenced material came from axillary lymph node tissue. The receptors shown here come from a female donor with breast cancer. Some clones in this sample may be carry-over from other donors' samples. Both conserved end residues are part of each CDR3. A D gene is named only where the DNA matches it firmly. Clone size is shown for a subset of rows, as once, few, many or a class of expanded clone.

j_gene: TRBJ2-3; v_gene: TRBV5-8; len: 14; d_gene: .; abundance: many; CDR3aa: CASSPGLGTDTQYF; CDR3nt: TGTGCCAGCAGCCCCGGACTGGGCACAGATACGCAGTATTTT
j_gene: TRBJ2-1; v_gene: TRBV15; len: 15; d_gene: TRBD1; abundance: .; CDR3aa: CATSRIDRDYNEQFF; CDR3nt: TGTGCCACCAGCAGAATAGACAGGGACTACAATGAGCAGTTCTTC
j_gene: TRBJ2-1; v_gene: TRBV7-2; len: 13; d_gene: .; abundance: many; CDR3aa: CASSLVGWDEQFF; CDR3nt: TGTGCCAGCAGCTTAGTTGGTTGGGATGAGCAGTTCTTC
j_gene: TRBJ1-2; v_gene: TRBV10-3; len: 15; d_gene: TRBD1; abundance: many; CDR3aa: CAISLMGDSNYGYTF; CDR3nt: TGTGCCATCAGCCTTATGGGGGACAGTAACTATGGCTACACCTTC
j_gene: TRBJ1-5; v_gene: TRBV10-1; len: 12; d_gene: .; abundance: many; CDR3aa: CASSESGQPQHF; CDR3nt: TGCGCCAGCAGTGAGTCAGGGCAGCCCCAGCATTTT
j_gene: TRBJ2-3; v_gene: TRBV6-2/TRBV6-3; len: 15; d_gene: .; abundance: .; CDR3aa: CATKPTGKRTDTQYF; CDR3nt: TGTGCCACCAAACCGACAGGAAAACGCACAGATACGCAGTATTTT
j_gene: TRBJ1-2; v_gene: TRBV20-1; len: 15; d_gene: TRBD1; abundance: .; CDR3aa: CSASGPTGGTYGYTF; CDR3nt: TGCAGTGCCAGCGGACCAACAGGGGGCACCTATGGCTACACCTTC
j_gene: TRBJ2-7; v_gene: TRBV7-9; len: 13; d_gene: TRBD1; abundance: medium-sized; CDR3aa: CASSLGQGNEQYF; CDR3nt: TGTGCCAGCAGCTTGGGACAGGGCAACGAGCAGTACTTC
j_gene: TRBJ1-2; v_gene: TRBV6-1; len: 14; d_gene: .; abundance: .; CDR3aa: CASSGQGGRYGYTF; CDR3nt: TGTGCCAGCAGTGGGCAGGGCGGCCGATATGGCTACACCTTC
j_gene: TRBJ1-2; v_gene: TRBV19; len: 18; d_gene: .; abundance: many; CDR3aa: CASSLRRDTAIGRYGYTF; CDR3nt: TGTGCCAGTAGTTTGCGCCGGGACACGGCCATCGGTCGCTATGGCTACACCTTC
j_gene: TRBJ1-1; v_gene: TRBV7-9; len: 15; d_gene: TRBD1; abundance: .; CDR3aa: CASSWTGGWDTEAFF; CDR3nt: TGTGCCAGCAGCTGGACAGGGGGCTGGGACACTGAAGCTTTCTTT
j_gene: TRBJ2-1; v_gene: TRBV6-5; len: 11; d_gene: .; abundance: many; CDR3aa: CASSWYNEQFF; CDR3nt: TGTGCCAGCAGTTGGTACAATGAGCAGTTCTTC
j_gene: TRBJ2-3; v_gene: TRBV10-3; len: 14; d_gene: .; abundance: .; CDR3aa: CAISGQDTTDTQYF; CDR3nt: TGTGCCATCAGTGGACAGGACACCACAGATACGCAGTATTTT
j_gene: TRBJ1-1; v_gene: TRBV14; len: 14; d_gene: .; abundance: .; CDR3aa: CASSSFQANTEAFF; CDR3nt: TGTGCCAGCAGCTCCTTCCAGGCGAACACTGAAGCTTTCTTT
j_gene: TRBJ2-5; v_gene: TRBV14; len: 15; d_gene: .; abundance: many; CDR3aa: CASSHSGKGKETQYF; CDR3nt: TGTGCCAGCAGCCATAGCGGTAAGGGGAAGGAGACCCAGTACTTC
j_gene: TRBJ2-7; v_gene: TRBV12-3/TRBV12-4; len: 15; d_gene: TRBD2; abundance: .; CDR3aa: CASSLGLAGLGEQYF; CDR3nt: TGTGCCAGCAGTCTGGGACTAGCGGGACTAGGCGAGCAGTACTTC
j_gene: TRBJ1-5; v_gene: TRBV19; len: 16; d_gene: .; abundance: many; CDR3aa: CASSIAKGVSNQPQHF; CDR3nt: TGTGCCAGTAGTATAGCGAAGGGGGTGAGCAATCAGCCCCAGCATTTT
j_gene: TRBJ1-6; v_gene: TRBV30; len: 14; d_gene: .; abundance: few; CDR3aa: CAWSGGERNSPLHF; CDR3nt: TGTGCCTGGAGTGGAGGGGAGAGGAATTCACCCCTCCACTTT
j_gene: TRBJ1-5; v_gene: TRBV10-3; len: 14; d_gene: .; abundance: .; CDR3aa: CAIGESSPNQLQHF; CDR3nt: TGTGCCATCGGTGAGTCGTCCCCAAATCAGCTCCAGCATTTT
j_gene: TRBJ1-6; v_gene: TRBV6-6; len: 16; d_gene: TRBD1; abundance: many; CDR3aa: CASSSDRGRYNSPLHF; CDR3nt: TGTGCCAGCAGCTCCGACAGGGGACGGTATAATTCACCCCTCCACTTT
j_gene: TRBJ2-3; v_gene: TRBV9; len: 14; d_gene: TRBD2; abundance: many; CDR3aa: CASSGLAGPDTQYF; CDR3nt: TGTGCCAGCAGCGGACTAGCGGGACCAGATACGCAGTATTTT
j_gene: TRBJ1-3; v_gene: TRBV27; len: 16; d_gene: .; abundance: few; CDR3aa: CASSLSRASSGNTIYF; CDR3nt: TGTGCCAGCAGTTTATCGAGGGCAAGCTCTGGAAACACCATATATTTT
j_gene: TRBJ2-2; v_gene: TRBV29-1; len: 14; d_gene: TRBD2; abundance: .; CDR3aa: CSVTTSGNTGELFF; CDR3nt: TGCAGCGTCACAACTAGCGGTAACACCGGGGAGCTGTTTTTT
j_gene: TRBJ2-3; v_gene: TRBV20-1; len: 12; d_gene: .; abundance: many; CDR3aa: CSARSNADTQYF; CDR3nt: TGCAGTGCTAGATCCAATGCAGATACGCAGTATTTT
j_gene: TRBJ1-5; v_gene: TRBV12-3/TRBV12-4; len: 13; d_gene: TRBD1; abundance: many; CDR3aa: CASSRDSNQPQHF; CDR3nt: TGTGCCAGCAGCCGGGACAGTAATCAGCCCCAGCATTTT
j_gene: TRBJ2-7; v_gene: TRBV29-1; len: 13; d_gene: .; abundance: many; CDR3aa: CSVGTTTTDEQYF; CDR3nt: TGCAGCGTGGGGACGACTACGACCGACGAGCAGTACTTC